This section outlines one T cell receptor beta chain sequence together with its context. These data originate in a study of T cells in Graves' hyperthyroidism and ophthalmopathy. TCR beta CDR3 regions were amplified from RNA. In the first-round RT-PCR of the TCR CDR3, the HTBI primer set was used. TCRdb re-derived calls from the multiplex PCR reads in MiXCR, one entry per CDR3 protein. The sample lists roughly 500,000 distinct CDR3 sequences, about 22% occurring once. Germline V gene lookup returns CDR1 SGDLS and CDR2 YYNGEE. CDR3 size: 16 residues. V dropped 4 bases and J dropped 4; count of bases not matched to a gene: 11.

The sequence derives from a woman in her seventies with Graves' ophthalmopathy. The J gene is TRBJ1-3, the V gene TRBV9; 7 nucleotides line up with TRBD1. Sequencing used blood. The CDR3 coding sequence is TGTGCCAGCAGCTTAGCCCCGGCGGGACAGGGAAACACCATATATTTT. Protein sequence: CASSLAPAGQGNTIYF.